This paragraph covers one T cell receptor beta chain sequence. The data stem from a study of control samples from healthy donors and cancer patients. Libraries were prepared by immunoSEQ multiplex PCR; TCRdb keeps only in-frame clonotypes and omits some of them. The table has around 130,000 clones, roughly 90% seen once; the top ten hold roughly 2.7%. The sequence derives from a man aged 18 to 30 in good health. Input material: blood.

For the CDR3, the DNA is TGTGCCAGCAGCCAAATCCTCTTGCCCCACAATGAGCAGTTCTTC. Encoded protein: CASSQILLPHNEQFF. This chain uses TRBV11-3 with TRBJ2-1; D is unclear. The CDR3 length is 15 residues. Per germline, CDR1 SGHNT and CDR2 YENEEA. V was shortened by 5 bases and J by 5 bases, with 16 bases between the two germline ends. Supplemented by reference TRBV11-3 and TRBJ2-1, the full variable domain reads EAGVVQSPRYKIIEKKQPVAFWCNPISGHNTLYWYLQNLGQGPELLIRYENEEAVDDSQLPKDRFSAERLKGVDSTLKIQPAELGDSAVYLCASSQILLPHNEQFFGPGTRLTVL.